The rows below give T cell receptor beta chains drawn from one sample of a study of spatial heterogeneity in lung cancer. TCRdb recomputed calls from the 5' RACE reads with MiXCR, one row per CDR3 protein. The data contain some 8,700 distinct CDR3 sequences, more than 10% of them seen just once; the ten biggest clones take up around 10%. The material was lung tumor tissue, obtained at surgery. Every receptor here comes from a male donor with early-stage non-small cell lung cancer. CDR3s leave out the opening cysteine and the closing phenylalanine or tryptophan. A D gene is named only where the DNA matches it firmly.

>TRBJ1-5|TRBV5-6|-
ASSLSGTRKPNQPQH
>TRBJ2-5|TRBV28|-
ASRAVGTQY
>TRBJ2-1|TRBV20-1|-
SARTHGRYNEQF
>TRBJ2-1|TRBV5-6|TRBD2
ASSLGTRGF
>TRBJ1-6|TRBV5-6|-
ASSLDPLTSSYNSPLH
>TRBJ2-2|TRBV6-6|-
ASSFLGGEGELF
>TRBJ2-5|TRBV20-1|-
SAIFWGDDETQY
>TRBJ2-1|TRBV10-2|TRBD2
ASRVSGSAYEQF
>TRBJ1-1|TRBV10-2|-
ASRIDLNTEAF
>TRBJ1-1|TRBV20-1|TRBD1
SATPTGATEAF
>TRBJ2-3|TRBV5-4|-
ASSFYICSERLAPGQTQY
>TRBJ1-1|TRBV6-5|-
ASRSDSRTEAF
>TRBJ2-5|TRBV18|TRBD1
ASSPRQGAEETQY
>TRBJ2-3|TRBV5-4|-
ASSTNGPFMTDTQY
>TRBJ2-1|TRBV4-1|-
ASSQEGPLNEQF
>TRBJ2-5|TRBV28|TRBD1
ASSLGTGPRETQY
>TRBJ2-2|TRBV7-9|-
ASSPRSGAQNTGELF
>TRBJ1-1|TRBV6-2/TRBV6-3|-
ASSYMDGYEAF
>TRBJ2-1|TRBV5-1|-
ASSLEGASGYNEQF
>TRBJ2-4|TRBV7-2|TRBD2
ASSLVVAGGPSSKNIQY
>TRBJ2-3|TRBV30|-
AWSLGYRGKEDTQY
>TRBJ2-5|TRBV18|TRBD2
ASSPRASGKETQY
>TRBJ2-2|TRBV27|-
ASSLNRVNTGELF
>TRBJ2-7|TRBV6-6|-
ASSDNSYEQY
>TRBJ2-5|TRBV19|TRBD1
ASSIGGQNQETQY
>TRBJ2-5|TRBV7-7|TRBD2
ASSLAASGTETQY
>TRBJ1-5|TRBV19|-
ASWAQGGNQPQH
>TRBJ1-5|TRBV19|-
ASGGAGDQPQH
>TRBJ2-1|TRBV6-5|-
ASSYSVGTSSYNEQF
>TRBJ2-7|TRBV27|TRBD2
ASSPVSGSSYEQY
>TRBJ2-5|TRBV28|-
ASSLVSGYMQTQY
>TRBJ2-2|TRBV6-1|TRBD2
ASKLMSGANTGELF
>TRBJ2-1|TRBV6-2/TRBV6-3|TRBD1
ASSNPGTARNEQF
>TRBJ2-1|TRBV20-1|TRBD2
SARRPGGRSNEQF
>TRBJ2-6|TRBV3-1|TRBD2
ASSQSGTSGSPGANVLT
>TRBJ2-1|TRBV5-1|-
ASSFSTQSSYNGQF
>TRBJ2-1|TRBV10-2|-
ASRYLGTTPYNEQF
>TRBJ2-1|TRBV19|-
ASSTLGEQF
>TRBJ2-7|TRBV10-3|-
AISPEAGAEQY
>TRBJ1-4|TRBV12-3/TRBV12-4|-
ASSLQSTNEKLF
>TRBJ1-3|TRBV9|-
ASSVTGNYDTIY
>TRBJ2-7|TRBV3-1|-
ASSQEGIGAIGQY
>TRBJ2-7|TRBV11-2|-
ASSNSDEQY
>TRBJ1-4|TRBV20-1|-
SATKGNEKLF
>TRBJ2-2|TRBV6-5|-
ASSSPRRDAPGELF
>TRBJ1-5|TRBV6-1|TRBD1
ASSERTGGSSSNQPRH
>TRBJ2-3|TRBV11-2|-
ASSLVGGGASTDTQY
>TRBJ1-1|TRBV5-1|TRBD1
ASSRLPDRGATEAF
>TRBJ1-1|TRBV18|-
ASSPGNTEAF
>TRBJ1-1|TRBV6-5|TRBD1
ASSATGTGGTEAF
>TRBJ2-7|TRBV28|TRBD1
ASRGQAYEQY
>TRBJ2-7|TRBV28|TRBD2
ASSFPSGTYEQY
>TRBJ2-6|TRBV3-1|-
ASSQGGQLPSSGANVLT
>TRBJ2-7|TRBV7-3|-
ASSLTTAGEEQY
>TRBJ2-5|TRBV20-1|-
SALKGETQY